This T cell receptor beta chain is drawn from a study of blood T cell dynamics during melanoma immunotherapy. Turning to the study itself: Patients with metastatic melanoma got pembrolizumab or nivolumab-ipilimumab as first-line care. Notes on the study in general: Unlike progressors, later disease-control patients had W3 repertoires gaining clonality or diversity. Whether repertoire-driving clones were melanoma-specific could not be determined.

In the case of this clone: The antigen remains undetermined.

Every bulk PBMC sample received the same 350 ng of DNA. Repertoires were generated with immunoSEQ multiplex PCR, while TCRdb's copy carries only in-frame clones and drops some. The sample records about 14,000 clones, around 86% being singletons. Germline V gene data show CDR1 as MDHEN and CDR2 as SYDVKM. V lost 7 bases, J lost 2 bases, and 6 bases stayed unmatched. This CDR3 region has 16 residues. As for time point: week 3, after first cycle of checkpoint inhibitor. This TCR was recovered from a human donor with melanoma. The V gene is TRBV28, the J gene TRBJ2-5; 14 nucleotides align to TRBD2. The sequenced sample was blood, obtained from a patient treated with checkpoint blockade. The CDR3: CASKTGLAGGQETQYF. CDR3 coding DNA: TGTGCCAGCAAAACCGGACTAGCGGGAGGACAAGAGACCCAGTACTTC.